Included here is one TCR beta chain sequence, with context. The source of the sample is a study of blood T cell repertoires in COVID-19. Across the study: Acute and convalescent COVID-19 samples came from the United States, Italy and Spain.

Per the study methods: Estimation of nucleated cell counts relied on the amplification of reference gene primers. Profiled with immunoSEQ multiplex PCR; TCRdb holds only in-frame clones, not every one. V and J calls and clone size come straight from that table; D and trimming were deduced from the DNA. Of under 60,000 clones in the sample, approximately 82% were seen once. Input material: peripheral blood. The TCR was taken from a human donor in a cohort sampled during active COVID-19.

CDR3 sequence reads: CAISRRSESSYNEQFF. The CDR3 region has the DNA TGTGCCATCTCCAGAAGGAGTGAGAGCTCCTACAATGAGCAGTTCTTC. The chain recombines TRBV10-3 with TRBJ2-1; D not certain. Germline V lookup: CDR1 ENHRY, CDR2 SYGVKD. V shed 8 bases and J shed 0 bases, with 17 bases lying between them. This CDR3 region has 16 residues.